This T cell receptor beta chain stems from a study of blood T cell repertoires in COVID-19. Study at large: From the United States, Italy and Spain came samples of acute and convalescent COVID-19. T cells, B-cell-depleted T cells, or PBMCs supplied cDNA or gDNA.

This clone showed up just a few times. Clinical history reported by participants formed the basis on which cohorts were assigned. All recovered Cohort 3 donors got two negative PCRs, got clearance, or saw symptom resolution. The ends lost 4 bases at V and 6 bases at J; junction bases unmatched: 6. Germline CDR1 LNHDA, CDR2 SQIVND (reference sequence). The CDR3 is 15 amino acids. The assay was immunoSEQ multiplex PCR, and TCRdb's table has in-frame clones only and misses some. The table records 280,000 or so clones, 85% of them present only once. The TCR sequence derives from a woman aged 50 to 65 who had recovered from COVID-19. What was sequenced was PBMCs or T cells enriched from blood (not recorded which). The chain has TRBV19 and TRBJ1-5; TRBD1 aligns across 10 bases. The CDR3 bases are TGTGCCAGTAGTAGACGACAGGGGGCTGGTCAGCCCCAGCATTTT. This encodes CASSRRQGAGQPQHF.